What follows are 11 T cell receptor beta chains derived from one specimen sequenced in a study of blood T cell repertoires in COVID-19. The protocol was immunoSEQ multiplex PCR, while the TCRdb copy is restricted to in-frame clones and leaves out a portion. Of roughly 410,000 clones detected, 80% to 90% appear once; the ten largest clones hold 2% to 2.5%. The sample was peripheral blood. These TCRs come from a woman in her fifties or sixties with COVID-19, enrolled during active disease.

This chain links TRBV10-3 with TRBJ1-5; TRBD1 is a possible D gene (6 bases). The V and J ends lost 3 bases and 11 bases respectively, with 17 bases between them. The CDR3 is 14 residues long. CDR1 and CDR2 (germline): ENHRY, SYGVKD. The CDR3 bases are TGTGCCATCAGTGAACAGGGACGCGATAAAACCCAGCATTTT. It is translated as CAISEQGRDKTQHF.

The rearrangement uses TRBV6-5 and TRBJ2-3, with D tentatively TRBD1 (6 bases). The CDR3 runs 13 residues. Trimming removed 6 bases from V and 3 bases from J, with 10 bases in between. Germline lookup yields CDR1 MNHEY and CDR2 SVGAGI. In DNA form, the CDR3 reads TGTGCCAGCAGAGTAACAGGGACAGATACGCAGTATTTT. It yields the protein CASRVTGTDTQYF.

V gene TRBV18 combines with J gene TRBJ1-1; 9 bases are a match to TRBD1. Losses at the gene ends were 3 bases for V and 5 bases for J; bases not matched to a gene: 10. Germline V gene lookup returns CDR1 KGHSH and CDR2 LQKENI. CDR3 size: 16 residues. The CDR3 DNA sequence: TGTGCCAGCTCACCGATGGACAGGGGATGGTTGACTGAAGCTTTCTTT. It yields the protein CASSPMDRGWLTEAFF. The entire variable domain, with the rest obtained from reference TRBV18 and TRBJ1-1, is as follows: NAGVMQNPRHLVRRRGQEARLRCSPMKGHSHVYWYRQLPEEGLKFMVYLQKENIIDESGMPKERFSAEFPKEGPSILRIQQVVRGDSAAYFCASSPMDRGWLTEAFFGQGTRLTVV.

The chain uses TRBV3-1 (or the pseudogene TRBV3-2) and TRBJ1-1; possibly TRBD1 for D (5 bases). The germline gives CDR1 LGHDT, CDR2 YNNKEL (reference sequence). The V end was cut by 2 bases, the J end by 1 base, with 11 bases between. The CDR3 is made up of 15 amino acids. CDR3 region: CASSQSDRQNTEAFF. CDR3 nucleotides: TGTGCCAGCAGCCAATCCGACAGACAGAACACTGAAGCTTTCTTT.

This chain connects TRBV6-5 to TRBJ1-5; D possibly corresponds to TRBD1 (6 bases). The CDR3 runs 16 residues. V dropped 4 bases and J dropped 3 bases, with 16 bases sitting between them. CDR1 MNHEY and CDR2 SVGAGI come from the germline V gene. Here the CDR3 DNA reads TGTGCCAGCAGTTCCCTGACAGGTGGACACAATCAGCCCCAGCATTTT. It encodes CASSSLTGGHNQPQHF.

The V and J genes are TRBV28 and TRBJ2-1; TRBD1 matches 9 bases. This CDR3 contains 17 residues. Germline V gene lookup returns CDR1 MDHEN and CDR2 SYDVKM. V gave up 4 bases and J gave up 4 bases; unmatched junction bases: 11. CDR3 in DNA: TGTGCCAGCAGTTCACGACACGGGACAGGGCCGTACAATGAGCAGTTCTTC. This gives the protein CASSSRHGTGPYNEQFF.

The V call is TRBV15, the J call TRBJ2-7; D might be TRBD1 (5 bases). The germline gives CDR1 LNHNV, CDR2 YYDKDF (reference sequence). Trimming cost V 3 bases and J 2 bases, with 17 bases left between them. CDR3 size: 16 residues. The CDR3 loop reads CATSSSLRTMTYEQYF. In DNA, the CDR3 is TGTGCCACCAGCAGCAGTCTCCGGACAATGACCTACGAGCAGTACTTC.

This sequence joins TRBV4-2 and TRBJ1-6; no definite D call. The V end lost 0 bases, the J end lost 5 bases, and 5 bases lay between the germline ends. Germline lookup yields CDR1 LGHNA and CDR2 YNFKEQ. The CDR3 is made up of 14 amino acids. The CDR3 loop is CASSQDSDNSPLHF. The CDR3 bases are TGTGCCAGCAGCCAAGATTCAGATAATTCACCCCTCCACTTT.

The J gene is TRBJ2-7, the V gene TRBV18; 7 positions agree with TRBD1. Per the germline V gene, CDR1 is KGHSH and CDR2 is LQKENI. Trimming at V came to 2 bases and at J to 1 base, leaving 5 bases not matched to a gene. The length of the CDR3 is 15 residues. CDR3 sequence (DNA): TGTGCCAGCTCACCAAGCAGGGACAGTTCCTACGAGCAGTACTTC. Amino acids: CASSPSRDSSYEQYF.

The chain carries TRBV4-1 and TRBJ1-1, with 9 bases matching TRBD1. CDR1 is MGHRA and CDR2 is YSYEKL in the germline V gene. The V segment lost 4 bases and the J segment 4 bases; nucleotides outside the gene matches: 4. The CDR3 totals 14 residues. In DNA form, the CDR3 reads TGCGCCAGCAGCCCAACAGGGGGCCCCACTGAAGCTTTCTTT. Translating it yields CASSPTGGPTEAFF.

CDR3 coding DNA: TGTGCCAGTACCTTAGACAGGGGGCATGGCTACACCTTC. The encoded protein is CASTLDRGHGYTF. The rearrangement uses TRBV19 and TRBJ1-2, with 10 bases lining up with TRBD1. The CDR3 is 13 residues long. The ends lost 7 bases at V and 6 bases at J; junction bases unmatched: 5. Germline V gives CDR1 LNHDA, CDR2 SQIVND (reference sequence).